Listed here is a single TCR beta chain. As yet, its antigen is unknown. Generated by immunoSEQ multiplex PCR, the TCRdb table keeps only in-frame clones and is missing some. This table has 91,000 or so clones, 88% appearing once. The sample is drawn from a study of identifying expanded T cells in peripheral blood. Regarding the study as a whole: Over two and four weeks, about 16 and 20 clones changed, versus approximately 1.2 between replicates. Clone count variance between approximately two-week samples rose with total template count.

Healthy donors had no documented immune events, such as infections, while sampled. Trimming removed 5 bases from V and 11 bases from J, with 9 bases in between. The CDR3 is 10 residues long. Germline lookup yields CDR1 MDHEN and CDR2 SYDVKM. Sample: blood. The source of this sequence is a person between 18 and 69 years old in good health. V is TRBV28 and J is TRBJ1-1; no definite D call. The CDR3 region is CASSLPCAFF. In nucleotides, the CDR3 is TGTGCCAGCAGTCTCCCCTGCGCTTTCTTT. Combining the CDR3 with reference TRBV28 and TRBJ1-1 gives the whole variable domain DVKVTQSSRYLVKRTGEKVFLECVQDMDHENMFWYRQDPGLGLRLIYFSYDVKMKEKGDIPEGYSVSREKKERFSLILESASTNQTSMYLCASSLPCAFFGQGTRLTVV.